The next 23 T cell receptor beta chains were all read from a single sample in a study of blood T cell repertoires in COVID-19. The method was immunoSEQ multiplex PCR; TCRdb's version includes in-frame clones alone and lacks a portion of them. The sample yields about 87,000 clones, approximately 85% seen once. Sequencing used peripheral blood. These receptors were collected from a woman of 80 years or more with COVID-19, enrolled during active disease.

Written as DNA, the CDR3 is TGTGCCAGCAGTGACGAGCAGGGGGCGGCCGAATTACTAGATGGCTACACCTTC. Translated: CASSDEQGAAELLDGYTF. J is TRBJ1-2 and V is TRBV6-1, with 8 positions matching TRBD1. Trimming at V came to 3 bases and at J to 6 bases, leaving 18 bases not matched to a gene. Germline lookup yields CDR1 MNHNS and CDR2 SASEGT. The CDR3 length is 18 residues.

This clone was detected only once. V gene TRBV5-1 combines with J gene TRBJ2-3; TRBD2 aligns across 13 bases. From germline, CDR1 is SGHRS and CDR2 YFSETQ. Unmatched junction bases numbered 7, after V lost 3 bases and J lost 0 bases. CDR3 length equals 18 residues. CDR3 region: CASSSWTSGRGSTDTQYF. DNA for the CDR3: TGCGCCAGCAGCTCGTGGACTAGCGGGAGAGGGAGCACAGATACGCAGTATTTT.

V is TRBV5-1 and J is TRBJ2-7, with a possible D match to TRBD2 (6 bases). Germline CDR1 SGHRS, CDR2 YFSETQ. Between the trimmed V and J ends, which lost 0 bases and 4 bases, there was a span of 14 bases. The CDR3 length is 15 residues. The CDR3 nucleotides read TGCGCCAGCAGCTTGGGGTTCGGGGGTGGGTACGAGCAGTACTTC. It is translated as CASSLGFGGGYEQYF.

J is TRBJ2-5 and V is TRBV19; 10 nucleotides match TRBD2. This CDR3 contains 16 residues. The J segment lost 0 bases and the V segment lost 5 bases, leaving 6 bases of the junction unmatched. Germline CDR1 and CDR2: LNHDA and SQIVND (reference sequence). CDR3 amino acids: CASSPWTSGYQETQYF. The CDR3 DNA reads TGTGCCAGTAGTCCTTGGACTAGCGGTTACCAAGAGACCCAGTACTTC.

J is TRBJ2-5 and V is TRBV3-1 (or the pseudogene TRBV3-2); TRBD2 aligns across 9 bases. The CDR3 length is 14 residues. V was pared by 8 bases and J by 0 bases, with 4 bases of the junction left unmatched. Germline CDR1 reads LGHDT; CDR2 reads YNNKEL (reference sequence). The CDR3 protein is CASPSGGNQETQYF. CDR3 in DNA: TGTGCCAGCCCAAGCGGGGGGAACCAAGAGACCCAGTACTTC.

This clone appeared a few times. The chain couples TRBV7-9 to TRBJ1-2, with TRBD1 matching over 8 bases. The germline V gene encodes CDR1 SEHNR and CDR2 FQNEAQ (reference sequence). V lost 4 bases, J lost 4 bases, and 11 bases stayed unmatched. The CDR3 runs to 16 residues. CDR3 protein: CASSSHTATGVYGYTF. CDR3 coding DNA: TGTGCCAGCAGCTCACACACAGCGACAGGGGTCTATGGCTACACCTTC.

A few counts support this clone. The chain uses TRBV27 and TRBJ2-7, with TRBD2 identical over 11 bases. This CDR3 is 14 amino acids long. V dropped 5 bases and J dropped 3; count of bases not matched to a gene: 3. Germline CDR1 and CDR2: MNHEY and SMNVEV (reference sequence). CDR3 bases: TGTGCCAGCAGTGTAACTAGCGGGAGCTACGAGCAGTACTTC. It encodes CASSVTSGSYEQYF.

This clone was picked up one time. This chain links TRBV7-3 with TRBJ2-5, with TRBD2 matching over 10 bases. Per the germline V gene, CDR1 is SGHTA and CDR2 is FQGTGA. There are 15 residues in the CDR3. V shed 4 bases, J shed 5 bases, and the junction held 7 bases outside the gene matches. The CDR3 sequence: CASSSAGGPGETQYF. The CDR3 nucleotides are TGTGCCAGCAGCTCAGCGGGAGGGCCGGGGGAGACCCAGTACTTC.

V and J are TRBV4-2 and TRBJ2-3, with D possibly being TRBD1 (5 bases). This CDR3 has 13 residues. V lost 3 bases and J 3 bases, leaving 7 bases between the germline ends. Looked up from germline, CDR1 is LGHNA and CDR2 is YNFKEQ. The CDR3: CASSQGPTDTQYF. CDR3 sequence (DNA): TGTGCCAGCAGCCAGGGGCCGACAGATACGCAGTATTTT.

The chain has TRBV5-1 and TRBJ1-4, with 8 bases identical to TRBD1. This CDR3 comprises 15 residues. Germline loops: CDR1 SGHRS, CDR2 YFSETQ. V shed 4 bases and J 7 bases; nucleotides not matched to a gene: 9. The CDR3, as DNA: TGCGCCAGCAGCGTGGACAGGGCTGGGGCTGAAAAACTGTTTTTT. Translating gives CASSVDRAGAEKLFF.

This clone was seen only once. This rearrangement joins TRBV18 to TRBJ2-7; perhaps TRBD2 as D (5 bases). The CDR3 has 14 residues. Trimming took off 2 bases at V and 1 base at J, with 9 bases between the two ends. From germline, CDR1 is KGHSH and CDR2 LQKENI. DNA of the CDR3: TGTGCCAGCTCACCATTCCGGGAATCCTACGAGCAGTACTTC. Its translation is CASSPFRESYEQYF.

The chain employs TRBV7-2 and TRBJ1-4; 7 bases are a match to TRBD1. The J segment lost 3 bases and the V segment lost 5 bases, leaving 3 bases of the junction unmatched. Germline lookup yields CDR1 SGHTA and CDR2 FQGNSA. The CDR3 is 14 amino acids. The CDR3 DNA follows: TGTGCCAGCAGCCGGGACAGCTCTAATGAAAAACTGTTTTTT. This translates into CASSRDSSNEKLFF.

Notes on this clone: The sample has other DNA sequences that encode this CDR3 too. The chain carries TRBV5-4 and TRBJ2-1; the D is unclear. The germline CDR1 and CDR2 sequences are SGHNT and YYREEE (reference sequence). CDR3 size: 15 residues. The germline V and J ends were trimmed by 4 bases and 0 bases, with 11 bases remaining between them. The CDR3 sequence: CASSPTGDSYNEQFF. Here the CDR3 DNA reads TGTGCCAGCAGCCCAACTGGAGACTCCTACAATGAGCAGTTCTTC.

V is TRBV5-4 and J is TRBJ2-7, with 8 bases matching TRBD1. Germline V CDR1 and CDR2: SGHNT, YYREEE (reference sequence). The CDR3 loop spans 15 amino acids. V was clipped by 4 bases and J by 3 bases; unmatched bases: 9. Written as DNA, the CDR3 is TGTGCCAGCAGCCTTGGGACAGGCCGCTTCTACGAGCAGTACTTC. It yields the protein CASSLGTGRFYEQYF.

J is TRBJ1-5 and V is TRBV5-5; D is perhaps TRBD1 (6 bases). The CDR3 extends over 14 amino acids. Germline CDR1 SGHKS, CDR2 YYEKEE (reference sequence). Trimming shortened V by 4 bases and J by 3 bases, and 11 bases separated the two germline ends. DNA for the CDR3: TGTGCCAGCAGCCGGACAGCTCTCAATCAGCCCCAGCATTTT. This translates into CASSRTALNQPQHF.

The chain is built from TRBV6-5 and TRBJ2-7, with 9 bases lining up with TRBD1. After removal of 8 bases from V and 13 bases from J, the junction contained 12 bases not matched to a gene. The CDR3 is made up of 12 amino acids. Germline V gene lookup returns CDR1 MNHEY and CDR2 SVGAGI. For the CDR3, the DNA is TGTGCCAGCCCTTCCCCACAGGGGGCAAGTTACTTC. This sequence encodes CASPSPQGASYF.

The chain employs TRBV18 and TRBJ2-3; 10 nucleotides match TRBD1. Per germline, CDR1 KGHSH and CDR2 LQKENI. The trim removed 5 bases at V and 4 bases at J, leaving 6 bases unmatched. The CDR3 contains 15 residues. CDR3 coding DNA: TGTGCCAGCTCAAGAGACAGGGGGCGCGCAGATACGCAGTATTTT. Residues: CASSRDRGRADTQYF.

The rearrangement uses TRBV6-5 and TRBJ2-3, with TRBD2 identical over 14 bases. V lost 10 bases, J lost 2 bases, and 5 bases stayed unmatched. Germline assignment: CDR1 MNHEY and CDR2 SVGAGI. The length of the CDR3 is 15 residues. DNA for the CDR3: TGTGCCACTAGGACTAGCGGGGGGTCCACAGATACGCAGTATTTT. It codes for CATRTSGGSTDTQYF.

A remark on this clone: This CDR3 fails to terminate in the conserved phenylalanine or tryptophan, so it likely reflects a read error. The limits of the CDR3 on the DNA are not certain, so only TCRdb's listed CDR3 is given. V is TRBV18 and J is TRBJ2-7; TRBD1 was called by the table and not checked on the DNA. The CDR3 numbers 15 amino acids, ends counted. Germline assignment: CDR1 KGHSH and CDR2 LQKENI. CDR3 region: CASSPSFGTPVSATY.

The rearrangement links TRBV18 to TRBJ1-2; D is ambiguous. The V gene lost 1 base and the J gene lost 3 bases, with 12 bases spanning the gap. The CDR3 has 15 residues. Germline V gene lookup returns CDR1 KGHSH and CDR2 LQKENI. CDR3 sequence reads: CASSPQPGDDYGYTF. In DNA, the CDR3 is TGTGCCAGCTCACCACAGCCCGGGGATGACTATGGCTACACCTTC.

The chain is built from TRBV10-3 and TRBJ2-7; 9 bases fit TRBD1. Germline assignment: CDR1 ENHRY and CDR2 SYGVKD. The CDR3 has 18 residues. Germline trimming cut 2 bases from V and 2 bases from J; bases unmatched to any gene: 13. The CDR3: CAISEGRRGQGVPYEQYF. CDR3 DNA: TGTGCCATCAGTGAGGGGAGAAGGGGACAGGGAGTCCCCTACGAGCAGTACTTC.

The rearrangement uses TRBV18 and TRBJ2-3; TRBD2 matches 10 bases. The ends lost 6 bases at V and 3 bases at J; junction bases unmatched: 9. The V gene's germline CDR1 is KGHSH and CDR2 LQKENI. This CDR3 is 16 amino acids long. This CDR3 is CASSLAGAAGTDTQYF. CDR3 bases: TGTGCCAGCTCTCTAGCGGGGGCCGCGGGGACAGATACGCAGTATTTT.

V usage is TRBV3-1 (or the pseudogene TRBV3-2) and J usage is TRBJ1-2; 9 nucleotides agree with TRBD1. The CDR3 runs 15 residues. In germline, CDR1 is LGHDT, CDR2 YNNKEL (reference sequence). The V and J ends lost 1 base and 3 bases, in that order; junction bases with no gene match: 3. As DNA, the CDR3 is TGTGCCAGCAGCCAAGGACAGGGGGATTACTATGGCTACACCTTC. The encoded protein is CASSQGQGDYYGYTF.